The following is a T cell receptor (beta chain) sequence with its context. The antigen is undetermined. This record belongs to a study of OX40 agonist ivuxolimab in advanced cancers. Study-wide results and caveats: CD4+ and CD8+ blood T cells expanded clonally by week 6 at 0.1 to 3.0 mg/kg.

TCRdb keeps only in-frame clones here, not all; method: immunoSEQ multiplex PCR. The data hold almost 45,000 clones, with 88% observed a single time. The CDR3 covers 14 residues. The V end was cut by 5 bases, the J end by 0 bases, with 8 bases between. Germline V gene sequence: CDR1 LNHNV, CDR2 YYDKDF (reference sequence). The TCR sequence derives from an adult with an advanced solid tumor such as melanoma, head and neck, liver or kidney cancer. This chain links TRBV15 with TRBJ1-5; the D is unclear. The sample in question was CD4+ or CD8+ T cells sorted from blood, obtained in a trial of the OX40 agonist ivuxolimab. The CDR3 nucleotides are TGTGCCACCAGCTGGCTTGATAGCAATCAGCCCCAGCATTTT. Amino acid sequence: CATSWLDSNQPQHF.